This T cell receptor (beta chain) was obtained from a study of T cell repertoires in ileal Crohn's disease. Study-level background: Operated complications were stricturing disease (61%) and penetrating disease (roughly 39%).

Study-wide results and caveats: High-frequency clones were more common in sorted CD8 than CD4 cells.

J lost 4 bases, V lost 7 bases, and 3 bases had no gene match. The CDR3 length is 13 residues. Germline V gene data show CDR1 as MGHDK and CDR2 as SYGVNS. TCRB immunosequencing input was around 540 nanograms of biopsy DNA per sample. Using immunoSEQ multiplex PCR, the repertoire was profiled, and TCRdb retains in-frame clones only, with some absent. The table includes roughly 1,800 clones, around four fifths detected once. Details on this clone: Its antigen remains unknown.

The gene calls are TRBV25-1 and TRBJ2-2; 7 bases line up with TRBD1. The TCR originated in an adult with Crohn's disease. Sequenced: ileal tissue. The CDR3 is CASTRQGTGELFF. CDR3 coding DNA: TGTGCCAGCACCAGACAGGGCACCGGGGAGCTGTTTTTT. The full variable domain, rest sourced from reference TRBV25-1 and TRBJ2-2, is EADIYQTPRYLVIGTGKKITLECSQTMGHDKMYWYQQDPGMELHLIHYSYGVNSTEKGDLSSESTVSRIRTEHFPLTLESARPSHTSQYLCASTRQGTGELFFGEGSRLTVL.